The T cell receptor beta chain under discussion was sequenced for a study of cytomegalovirus exposure and HLA in healthy donors. Background on the study: From HLA-typed donors, an early data release held about 92 million unique TCRs. Study-wide points: The study assumed roughly uniform donor sequencing depth for presence/absence analyses. Information on immune exposure was restricted to one variable (CMV serostatus). As a later analysis revealed, the rate of TCR association differed by HLA locus, with DRB1 most and HLA-C fewest.

The CDR3 extends over 17 amino acids. Losses at the gene ends were 0 bases for V and 6 bases for J; bases not matched to a gene: 7. Germline V gene data show CDR1 as LGHNA and CDR2 as YNFKEQ. Of note for this clone: What it binds is unknown.

In the PCR, 60 Vbeta and 13 Jbeta primers were used. Profiled with immunoSEQ multiplex PCR; TCRdb holds only in-frame clones, not every one. Among around 180,000 clones listed, about three quarters were seen once. The clonotype comes from a woman in her twenties or thirties in good health and CMV-seropositive. The J gene is TRBJ2-2, the V gene TRBV4-2, with 10 bases matching TRBD2. Sample: PBMCs. CDR3 residues: CASSQEGLAGVPGELFF. DNA of the CDR3: TGTGCCAGCAGCCAAGAAGGTCTAGCGGGAGTCCCCGGGGAGCTGTTTTTT.